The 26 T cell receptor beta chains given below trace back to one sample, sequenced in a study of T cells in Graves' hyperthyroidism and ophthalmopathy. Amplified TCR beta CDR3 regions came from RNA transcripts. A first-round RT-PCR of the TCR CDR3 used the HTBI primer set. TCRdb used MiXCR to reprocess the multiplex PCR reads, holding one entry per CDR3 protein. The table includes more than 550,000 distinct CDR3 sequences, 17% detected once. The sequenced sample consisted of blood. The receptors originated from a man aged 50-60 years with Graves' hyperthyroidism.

CDR3 nucleotide sequence: TGTGCCAGTAGTTCGACAGGGTCCAACTATGGCTACACCTTC. Its translation: CASSSTGSNYGYTF. J is TRBJ1-2 and V is TRBV19; 7 bases are shared with TRBD1. With V trimmed by 5 bases and J by 2 bases, 5 bases remained unmatched. The CDR3 is made up of 14 amino acids. CDR1 and CDR2 (germline): LNHDA, SQIVND (reference sequence).

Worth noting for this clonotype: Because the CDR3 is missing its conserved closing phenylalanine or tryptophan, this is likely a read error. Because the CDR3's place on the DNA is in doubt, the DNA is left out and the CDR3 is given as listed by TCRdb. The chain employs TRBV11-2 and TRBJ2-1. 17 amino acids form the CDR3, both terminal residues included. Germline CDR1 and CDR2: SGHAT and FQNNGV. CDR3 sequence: CASSLEPASRCYNEQFV.

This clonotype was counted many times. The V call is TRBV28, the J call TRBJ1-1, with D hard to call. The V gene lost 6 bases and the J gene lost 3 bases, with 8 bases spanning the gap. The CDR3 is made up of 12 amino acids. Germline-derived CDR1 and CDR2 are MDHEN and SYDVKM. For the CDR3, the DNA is TGTGCCAGCAGAGGAGGGCACACTGAAGCTTTCTTT. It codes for CASRGGHTEAFF.

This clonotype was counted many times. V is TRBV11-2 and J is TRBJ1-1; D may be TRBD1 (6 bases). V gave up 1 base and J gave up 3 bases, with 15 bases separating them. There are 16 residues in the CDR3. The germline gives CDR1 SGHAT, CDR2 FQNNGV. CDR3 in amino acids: CASSLAAQGRYTEAFF. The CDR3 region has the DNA TGTGCCAGCAGCTTAGCGGCCCAGGGGCGCTACACTGAAGCTTTCTTT.

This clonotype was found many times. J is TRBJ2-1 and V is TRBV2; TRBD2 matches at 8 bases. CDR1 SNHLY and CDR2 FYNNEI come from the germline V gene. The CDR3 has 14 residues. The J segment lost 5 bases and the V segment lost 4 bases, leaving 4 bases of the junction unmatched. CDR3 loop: CASSGVAGNNEQFF. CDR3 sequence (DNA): TGTGCCAGCAGTGGAGTAGCGGGAAACAATGAGCAGTTCTTC.

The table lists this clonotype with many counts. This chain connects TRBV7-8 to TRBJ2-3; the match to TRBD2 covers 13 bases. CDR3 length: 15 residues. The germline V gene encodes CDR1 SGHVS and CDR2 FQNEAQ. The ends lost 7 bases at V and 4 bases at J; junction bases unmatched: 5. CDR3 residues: CASTGGLAGPDTQYF. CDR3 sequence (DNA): TGTGCCAGCACCGGGGGACTAGCGGGACCAGATACGCAGTATTTT.

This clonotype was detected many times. The CDR3 bases are TGTGCCTGGAGTGTAATGCGGAACACCGGGGAGCTGTTTTTT. It translates to CAWSVMRNTGELFF. This sequence joins TRBV30 and TRBJ2-2, with D uncertain. The CDR3 is 14 residues long. From germline, CDR1 is GTSNPN and CDR2 SVGIG (reference sequence). Between the trimmed V and J ends, which lost 0 bases and 1 base, there was a span of 6 bases. The whole variable domain, filled in from reference TRBV30 and TRBJ2-2, reads SQTIHQWPATLVQPVGSPLSLECTVEGTSNPNLYWYRQAAGRGLQLLFYSVGIGQISSEVPQNLSASRPQDRQFILSSKKLLLSDSGFYLCAWSVMRNTGELFFGEGSRLTVL.

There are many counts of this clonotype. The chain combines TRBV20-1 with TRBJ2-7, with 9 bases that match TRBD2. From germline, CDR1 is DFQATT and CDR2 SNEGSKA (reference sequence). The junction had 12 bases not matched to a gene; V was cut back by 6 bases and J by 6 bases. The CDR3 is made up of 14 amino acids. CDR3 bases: TGCAGTGCAAAACCGGGAGCGGGAGGTCTCGAGCAGTACTTC. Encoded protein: CSAKPGAGGLEQYF.

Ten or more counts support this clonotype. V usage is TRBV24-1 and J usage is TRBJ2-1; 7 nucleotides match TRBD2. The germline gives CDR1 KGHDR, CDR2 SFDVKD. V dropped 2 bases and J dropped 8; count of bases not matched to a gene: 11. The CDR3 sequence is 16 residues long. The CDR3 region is CATSDWGGLTNDEQFF. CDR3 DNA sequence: TGTGCCACCAGTGATTGGGGGGGACTCACCAACGATGAGCAGTTCTTC.

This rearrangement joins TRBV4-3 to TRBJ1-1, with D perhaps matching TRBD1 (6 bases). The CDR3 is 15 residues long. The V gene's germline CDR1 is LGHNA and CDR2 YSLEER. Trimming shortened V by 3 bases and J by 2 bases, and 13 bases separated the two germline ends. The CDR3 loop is CASSHSPGQNTEAFF. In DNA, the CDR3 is TGCGCCAGCAGCCATTCCCCGGGACAAAACACTGAAGCTTTCTTT.

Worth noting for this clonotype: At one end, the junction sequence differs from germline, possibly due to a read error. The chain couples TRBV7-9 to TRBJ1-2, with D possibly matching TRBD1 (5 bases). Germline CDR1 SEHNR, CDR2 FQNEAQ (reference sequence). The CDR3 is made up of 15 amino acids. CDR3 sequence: CAGSPGVGTDYGYTF. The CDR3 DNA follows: TGTGCCGGCAGCCCGGGGGTGGGGACGGACTATGGCTACACCTTC. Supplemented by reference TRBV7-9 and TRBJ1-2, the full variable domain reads DTGVSQNPRHKITKRGQNVTFRCDPISEHNRLYWYRQTLGQGPEFLTYFQNEAQLEKSRLLSDRFSAERPKGSFSTLEIQRTEQGDSAMYLCAGSPGVGTDYGYTFGSGTRLTVV.

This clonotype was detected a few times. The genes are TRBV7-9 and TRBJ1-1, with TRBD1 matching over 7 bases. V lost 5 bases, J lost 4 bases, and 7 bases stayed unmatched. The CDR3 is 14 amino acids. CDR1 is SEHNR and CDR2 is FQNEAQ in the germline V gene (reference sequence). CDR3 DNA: TGTGCCAGCAGCCTGACAGGGTATGCCACTGAAGCTTTCTTT. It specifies CASSLTGYATEAFF.

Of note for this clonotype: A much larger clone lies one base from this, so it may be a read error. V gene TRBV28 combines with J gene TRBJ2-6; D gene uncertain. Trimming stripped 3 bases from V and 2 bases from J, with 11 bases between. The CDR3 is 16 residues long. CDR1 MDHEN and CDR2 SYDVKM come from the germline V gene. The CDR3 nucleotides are TGTGCCAGCAGTTTTATCCGCCCCCCTGGGGCCAACGTCCTGACTTTC. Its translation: CASSFIRPPGANVLTF.

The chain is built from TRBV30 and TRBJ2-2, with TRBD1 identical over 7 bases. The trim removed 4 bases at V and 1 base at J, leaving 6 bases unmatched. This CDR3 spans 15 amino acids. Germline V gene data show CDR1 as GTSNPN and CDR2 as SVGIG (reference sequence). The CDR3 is CAWKWAGGNTGELFF. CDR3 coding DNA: TGTGCCTGGAAATGGGCAGGGGGGAACACCGGGGAGCTGTTTTTT. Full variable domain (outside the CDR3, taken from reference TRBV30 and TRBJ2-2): SQTIHQWPATLVQPVGSPLSLECTVEGTSNPNLYWYRQAAGRGLQLLFYSVGIGQISSEVPQNLSASRPQDRQFILSSKKLLLSDSGFYLCAWKWAGGNTGELFFGEGSRLTVL.

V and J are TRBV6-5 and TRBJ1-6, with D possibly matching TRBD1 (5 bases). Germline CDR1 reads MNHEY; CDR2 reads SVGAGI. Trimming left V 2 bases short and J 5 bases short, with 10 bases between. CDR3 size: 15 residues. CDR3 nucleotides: TGTGCCAGCAGTTACAAGGGGTCCCATAATTCACCCCTCCACTTT. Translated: CASSYKGSHNSPLHF.

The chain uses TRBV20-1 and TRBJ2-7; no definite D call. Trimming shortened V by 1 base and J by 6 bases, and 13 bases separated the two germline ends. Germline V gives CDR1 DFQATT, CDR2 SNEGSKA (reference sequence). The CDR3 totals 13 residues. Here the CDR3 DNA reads TGCAGTGCTAGAGGTGATAGTAGTGTCGAGCAGTACTTC. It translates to CSARGDSSVEQYF.

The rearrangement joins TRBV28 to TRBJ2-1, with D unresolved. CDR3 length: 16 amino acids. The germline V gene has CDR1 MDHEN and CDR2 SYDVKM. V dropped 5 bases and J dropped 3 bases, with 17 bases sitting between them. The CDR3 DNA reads TGTGCCAGCAGTCCACAGCTAGGTGGAGTCTACAATGAGCAGTTCTTC. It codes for CASSPQLGGVYNEQFF.

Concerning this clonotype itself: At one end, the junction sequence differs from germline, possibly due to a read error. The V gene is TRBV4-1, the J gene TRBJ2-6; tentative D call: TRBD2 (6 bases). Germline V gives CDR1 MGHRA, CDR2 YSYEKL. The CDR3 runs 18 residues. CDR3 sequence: CASGQAGTANSGANVLTF. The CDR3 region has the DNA TGCGCCAGCGGCCAAGCCGGGACTGCAAACTCTGGGGCCAACGTCCTGACTTTC.

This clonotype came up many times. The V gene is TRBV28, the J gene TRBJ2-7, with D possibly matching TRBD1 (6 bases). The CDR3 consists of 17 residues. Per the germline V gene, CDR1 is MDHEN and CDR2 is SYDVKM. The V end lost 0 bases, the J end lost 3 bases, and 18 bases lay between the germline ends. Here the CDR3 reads CASSLWVDRPFGYEQYF. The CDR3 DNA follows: TGTGCCAGCAGTTTATGGGTCGACAGGCCCTTCGGCTACGAGCAGTACTTC. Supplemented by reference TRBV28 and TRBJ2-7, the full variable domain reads DVKVTQSSRYLVKRTGEKVFLECVQDMDHENMFWYRQDPGLGLRLIYFSYDVKMKEKGDIPEGYSVSREKKERFSLILESASTNQTSMYLCASSLWVDRPFGYEQYFGPGTRLTVT.

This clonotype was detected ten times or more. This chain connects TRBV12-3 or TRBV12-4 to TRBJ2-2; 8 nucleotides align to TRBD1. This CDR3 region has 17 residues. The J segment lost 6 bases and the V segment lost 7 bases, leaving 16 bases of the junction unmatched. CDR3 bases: TGTGCCAGCACAGTTTATTCAGGACAGGGAATGTCCGGGGAGCTGTTTTTT. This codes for CASTVYSGQGMSGELFF.

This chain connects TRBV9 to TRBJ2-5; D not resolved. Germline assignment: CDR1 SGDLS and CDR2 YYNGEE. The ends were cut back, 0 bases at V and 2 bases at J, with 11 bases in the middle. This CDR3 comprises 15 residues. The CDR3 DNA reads TGTGCCAGCAGCGTAGCTCGAAACCCACAAGAGACCCAGTACTTC. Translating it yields CASSVARNPQETQYF.

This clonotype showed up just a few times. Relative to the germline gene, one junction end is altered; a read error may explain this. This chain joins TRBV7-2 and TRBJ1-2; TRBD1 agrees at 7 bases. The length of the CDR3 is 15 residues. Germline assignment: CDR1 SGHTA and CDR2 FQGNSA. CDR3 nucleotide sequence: TGTGCCAGCAGCTTACATTACAGGGGCGACTATGGCTCCACCTTC. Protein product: CASSLHYRGDYGSTF.

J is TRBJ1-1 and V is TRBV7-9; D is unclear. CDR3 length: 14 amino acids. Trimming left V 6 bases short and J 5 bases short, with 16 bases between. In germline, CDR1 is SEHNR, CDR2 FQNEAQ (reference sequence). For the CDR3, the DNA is TGTGCCAGCAGGTTTATTGGGAGAAAGACTGAAGCTTTCTTT. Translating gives CASRFIGRKTEAFF. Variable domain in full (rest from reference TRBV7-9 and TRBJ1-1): DTGVSQNPRHKITKRGQNVTFRCDPISEHNRLYWYRQTLGQGPEFLTYFQNEAQLEKSRLLSDRFSAERPKGSFSTLEIQRTEQGDSAMYLCASRFIGRKTEAFFGQGTRLTVV.

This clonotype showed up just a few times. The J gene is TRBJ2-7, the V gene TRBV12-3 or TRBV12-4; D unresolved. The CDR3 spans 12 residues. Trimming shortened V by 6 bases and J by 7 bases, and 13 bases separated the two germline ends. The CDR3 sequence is CASRGRVGEQYF. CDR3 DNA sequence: TGTGCCAGCAGGGGAAGAGTCGGGGAGCAGTACTTC.

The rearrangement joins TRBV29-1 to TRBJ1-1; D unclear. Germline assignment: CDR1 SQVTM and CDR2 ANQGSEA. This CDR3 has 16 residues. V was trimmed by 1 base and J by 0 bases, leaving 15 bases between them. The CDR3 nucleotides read TGCAGCGTTGAAGGGGTAGGTTCTAAAATGAACACTGAAGCTTTCTTT. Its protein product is CSVEGVGSKMNTEAFF.

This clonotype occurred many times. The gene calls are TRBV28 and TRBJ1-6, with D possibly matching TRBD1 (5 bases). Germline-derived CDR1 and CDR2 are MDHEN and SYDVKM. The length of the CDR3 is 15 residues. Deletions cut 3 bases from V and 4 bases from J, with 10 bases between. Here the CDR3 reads CASSLGGEYNSPLHF. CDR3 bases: TGTGCCAGCAGTTTGGGGGGGGAATATAATTCACCCCTCCACTTT.